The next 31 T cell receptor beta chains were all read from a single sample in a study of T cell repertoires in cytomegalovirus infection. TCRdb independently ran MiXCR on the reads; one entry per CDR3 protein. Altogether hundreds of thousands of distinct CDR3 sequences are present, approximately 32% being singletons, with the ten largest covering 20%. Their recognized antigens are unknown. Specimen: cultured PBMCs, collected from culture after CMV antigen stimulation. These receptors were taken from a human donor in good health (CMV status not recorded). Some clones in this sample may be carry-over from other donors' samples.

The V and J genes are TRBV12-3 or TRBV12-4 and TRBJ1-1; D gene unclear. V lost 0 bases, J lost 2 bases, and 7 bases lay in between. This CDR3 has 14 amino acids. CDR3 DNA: TGTGCCAGCAGTTTAGCCGGGATTAACACTGAAGCTTTCTTT. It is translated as CASSLAGINTEAFF.

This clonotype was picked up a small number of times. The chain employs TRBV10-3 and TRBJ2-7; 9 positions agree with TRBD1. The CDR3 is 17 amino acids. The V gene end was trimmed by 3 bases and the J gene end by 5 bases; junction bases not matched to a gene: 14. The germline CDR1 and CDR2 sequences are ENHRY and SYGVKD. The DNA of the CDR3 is TGTGCCATCAGTGATGTAAATCGTCCGGGACAGGGAAACGAGCAGTACTTC. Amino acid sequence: CAISDVNRPGQGNEQYF.

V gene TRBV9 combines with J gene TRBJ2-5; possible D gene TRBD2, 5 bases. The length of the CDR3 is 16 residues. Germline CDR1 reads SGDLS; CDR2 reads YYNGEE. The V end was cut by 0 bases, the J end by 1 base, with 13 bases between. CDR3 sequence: CASSVGATRGQETQYF. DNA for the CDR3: TGTGCCAGCAGCGTAGGGGCTACTCGGGGCCAAGAGACCCAGTACTTC.

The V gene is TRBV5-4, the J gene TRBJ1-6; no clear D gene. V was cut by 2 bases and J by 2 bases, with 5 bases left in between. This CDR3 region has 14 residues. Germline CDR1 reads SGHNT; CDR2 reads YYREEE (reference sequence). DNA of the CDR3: TGTGCCAGCAGCTTAAGACCCTATAATTCACCCCTCCACTTT. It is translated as CASSLRPYNSPLHF.

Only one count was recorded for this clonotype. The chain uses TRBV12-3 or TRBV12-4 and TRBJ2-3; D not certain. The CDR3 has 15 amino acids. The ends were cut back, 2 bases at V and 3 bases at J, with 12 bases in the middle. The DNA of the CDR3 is TGTGCCAGCAGTTTAACGGCGGAAGTAACAGATACGCAGTATTTT. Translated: CASSLTAEVTDTQYF.

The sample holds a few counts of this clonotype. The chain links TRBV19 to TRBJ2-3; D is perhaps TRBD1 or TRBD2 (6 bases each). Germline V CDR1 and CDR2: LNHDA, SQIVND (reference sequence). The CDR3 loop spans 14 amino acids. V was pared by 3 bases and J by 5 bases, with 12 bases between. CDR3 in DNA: TGTGCCAGTAGTATTGGGGGGCGAGGAGATACGCAGTATTTT. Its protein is CASSIGGRGDTQYF.

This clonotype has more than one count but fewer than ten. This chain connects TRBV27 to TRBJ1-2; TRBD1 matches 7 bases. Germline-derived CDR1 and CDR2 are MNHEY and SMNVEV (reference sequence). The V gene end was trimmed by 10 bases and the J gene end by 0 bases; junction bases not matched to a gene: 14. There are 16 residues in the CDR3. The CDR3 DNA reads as TGTGCCACCAGCGGCCCAAAGGGACAGACTAACTATGGCTACACCTTC. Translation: CATSGPKGQTNYGYTF.

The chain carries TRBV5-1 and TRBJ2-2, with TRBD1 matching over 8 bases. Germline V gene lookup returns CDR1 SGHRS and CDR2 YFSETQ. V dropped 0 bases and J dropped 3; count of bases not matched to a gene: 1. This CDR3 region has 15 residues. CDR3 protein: CASSLETGDTGELFF. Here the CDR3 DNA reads TGCGCCAGCAGCTTGGAGACAGGGGACACCGGGGAGCTGTTTTTT.

CDR3 sequence reads: CASSFRHNEQFF. The CDR3 DNA reads TGTGCCAGCAGCTTCCGTCACAATGAGCAGTTCTTC. The chain links TRBV7-2 to TRBJ2-1; D is ambiguous. The CDR3 runs 12 residues. The ends were cut back, 3 bases at V and 5 bases at J, with 5 bases in the middle. Germline V gene sequence: CDR1 SGHTA, CDR2 FQGNSA.

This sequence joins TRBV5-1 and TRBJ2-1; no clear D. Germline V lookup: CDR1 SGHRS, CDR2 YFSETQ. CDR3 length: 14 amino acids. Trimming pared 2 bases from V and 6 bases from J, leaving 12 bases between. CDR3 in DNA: TGCGCCAGCAGCTTCGCCCAGAGCTTCAATGAGCAGTTCTTC. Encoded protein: CASSFAQSFNEQFF.

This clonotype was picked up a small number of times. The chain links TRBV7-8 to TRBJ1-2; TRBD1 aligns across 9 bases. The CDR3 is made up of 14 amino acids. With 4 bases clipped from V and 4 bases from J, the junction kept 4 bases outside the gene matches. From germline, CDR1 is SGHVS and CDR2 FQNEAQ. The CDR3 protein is CASSWGTGSYGYTF. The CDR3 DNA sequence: TGTGCCAGCAGCTGGGGGACAGGGAGCTATGGCTACACCTTC.

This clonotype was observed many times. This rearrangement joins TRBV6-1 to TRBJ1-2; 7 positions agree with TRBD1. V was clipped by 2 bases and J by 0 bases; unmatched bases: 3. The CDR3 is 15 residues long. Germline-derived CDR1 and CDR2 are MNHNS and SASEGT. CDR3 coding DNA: TGTGCCAGCAGTGAAAACAGGGGTTCTAACTATGGCTACACCTTC. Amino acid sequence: CASSENRGSNYGYTF.

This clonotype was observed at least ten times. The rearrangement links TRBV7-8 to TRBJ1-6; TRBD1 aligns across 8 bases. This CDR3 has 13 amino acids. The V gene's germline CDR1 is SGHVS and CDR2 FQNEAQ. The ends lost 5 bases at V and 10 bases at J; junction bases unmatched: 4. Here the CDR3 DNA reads TGTGCCAGCAGCGTTGACAGGGGCTCACCCCTCCACTTT. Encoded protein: CASSVDRGSPLHF.

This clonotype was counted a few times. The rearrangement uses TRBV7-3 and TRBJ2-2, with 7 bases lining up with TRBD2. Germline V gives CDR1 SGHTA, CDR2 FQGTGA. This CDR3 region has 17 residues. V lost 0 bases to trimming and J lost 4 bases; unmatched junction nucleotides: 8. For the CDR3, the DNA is TGTGCCAGCAGCTTAACGGGGGGGATCATAAGCACCGGGGAGCTGTTTTTT. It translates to CASSLTGGIISTGELFF.

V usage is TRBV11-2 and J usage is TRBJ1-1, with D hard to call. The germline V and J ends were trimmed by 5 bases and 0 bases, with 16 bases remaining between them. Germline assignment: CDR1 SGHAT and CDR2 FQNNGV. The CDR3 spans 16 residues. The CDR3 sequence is CASSTRNYLMNTEAFF. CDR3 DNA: TGTGCCAGCAGCACCAGAAATTATCTAATGAACACTGAAGCTTTCTTT.

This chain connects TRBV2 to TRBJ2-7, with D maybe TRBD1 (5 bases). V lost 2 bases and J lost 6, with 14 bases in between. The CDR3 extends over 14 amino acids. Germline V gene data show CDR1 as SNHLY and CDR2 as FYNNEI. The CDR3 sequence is CASSERQGWGEQYF. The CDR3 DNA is TGTGCCAGCAGTGAAAGGCAGGGATGGGGCGAGCAGTACTTC. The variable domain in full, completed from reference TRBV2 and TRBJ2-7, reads EPEVTQTPSHQVTQMGQEVILRCVPISNHLYFYWYRQILGQKVEFLVSFYNNEISEKSEIFDDQFSVERPDGSNFTLKIRSTKLEDSAMYFCASSERQGWGEQYFGPGTRLTVT.

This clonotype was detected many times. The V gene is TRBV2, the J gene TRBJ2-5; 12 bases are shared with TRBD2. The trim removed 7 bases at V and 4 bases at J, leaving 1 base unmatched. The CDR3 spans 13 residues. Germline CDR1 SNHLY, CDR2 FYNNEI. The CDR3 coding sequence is TGTGCCAGCAAGGGACTAGCGGGAGAGACCCAGTACTTC. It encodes CASKGLAGETQYF.

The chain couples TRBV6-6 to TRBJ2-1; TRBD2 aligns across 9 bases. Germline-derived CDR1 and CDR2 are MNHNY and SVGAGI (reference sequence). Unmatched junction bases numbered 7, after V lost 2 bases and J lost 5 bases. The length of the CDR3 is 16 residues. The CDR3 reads CASSYPAIAGDNEQFF. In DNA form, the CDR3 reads TGTGCCAGCAGTTACCCTGCGATAGCGGGAGACAATGAGCAGTTCTTC.

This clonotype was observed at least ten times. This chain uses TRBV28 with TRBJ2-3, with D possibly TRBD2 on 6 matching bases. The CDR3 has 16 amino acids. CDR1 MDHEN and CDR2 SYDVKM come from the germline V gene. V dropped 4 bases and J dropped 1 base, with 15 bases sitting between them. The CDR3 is CASSSMAGRGTDTQYF. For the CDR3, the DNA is TGTGCCAGCAGTTCCATGGCGGGGAGAGGCACAGATACGCAGTATTTT.

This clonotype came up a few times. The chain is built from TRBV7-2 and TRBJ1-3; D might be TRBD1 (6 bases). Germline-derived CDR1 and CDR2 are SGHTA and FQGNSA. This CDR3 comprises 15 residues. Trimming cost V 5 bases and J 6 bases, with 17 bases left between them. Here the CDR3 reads CASSPAGRGLNTIYF. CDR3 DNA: TGTGCCAGCAGCCCTGCCGGCAGGGGATTAAACACCATATATTTT.

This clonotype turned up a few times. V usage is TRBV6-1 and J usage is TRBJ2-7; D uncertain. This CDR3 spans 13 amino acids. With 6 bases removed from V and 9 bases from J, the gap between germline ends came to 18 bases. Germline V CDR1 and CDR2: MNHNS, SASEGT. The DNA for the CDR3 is TGTGCCAGCAGCCGGGCCTCCGTCGAAGGGCAGTACTTC. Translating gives CASSRASVEGQYF.

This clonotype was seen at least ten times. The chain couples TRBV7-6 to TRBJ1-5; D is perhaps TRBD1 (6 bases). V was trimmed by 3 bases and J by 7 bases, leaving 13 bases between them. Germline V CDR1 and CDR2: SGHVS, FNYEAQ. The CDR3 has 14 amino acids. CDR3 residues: CASSFRGPDQPQHF. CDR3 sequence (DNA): TGTGCCAGCAGCTTTCGGGGGCCAGACCAGCCCCAGCATTTT.

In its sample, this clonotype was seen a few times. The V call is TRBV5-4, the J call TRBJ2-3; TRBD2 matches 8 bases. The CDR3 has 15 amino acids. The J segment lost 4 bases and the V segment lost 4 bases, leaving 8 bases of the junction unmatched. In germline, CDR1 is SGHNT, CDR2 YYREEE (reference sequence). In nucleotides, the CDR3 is TGTGCCAGCAGCGACAGCGGGAGACGGGCAGATACGCAGTATTTT. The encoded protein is CASSDSGRRADTQYF.

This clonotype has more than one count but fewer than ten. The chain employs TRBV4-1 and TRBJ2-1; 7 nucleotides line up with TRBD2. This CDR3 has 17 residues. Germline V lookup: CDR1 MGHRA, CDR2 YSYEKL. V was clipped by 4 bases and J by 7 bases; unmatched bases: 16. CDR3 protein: CASSLLGGRVGGNEQFF. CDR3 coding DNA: TGCGCCAGCAGCCTTCTTGGCGGCAGGGTGGGGGGGAATGAGCAGTTCTTC.

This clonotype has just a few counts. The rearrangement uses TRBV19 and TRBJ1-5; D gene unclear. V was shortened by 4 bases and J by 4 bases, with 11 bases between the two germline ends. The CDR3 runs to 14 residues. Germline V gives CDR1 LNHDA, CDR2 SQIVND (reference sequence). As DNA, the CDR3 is TGTGCCAGTAGTAACACCGCTCCTAATCAGCCCCAGCATTTT. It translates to CASSNTAPNQPQHF.

This CDR3 reads CAIRDMVSYTF. In DNA form, the CDR3 reads TGTGCCATCAGAGATATGGTTAGCTACACCTTC. This chain uses TRBV10-3 with TRBJ1-2, with D uncertain. The CDR3 runs to 11 residues. Germline V lookup: CDR1 ENHRY, CDR2 SYGVKD. The V gene lost 6 bases and the J gene lost 9 bases, with 11 bases spanning the gap.

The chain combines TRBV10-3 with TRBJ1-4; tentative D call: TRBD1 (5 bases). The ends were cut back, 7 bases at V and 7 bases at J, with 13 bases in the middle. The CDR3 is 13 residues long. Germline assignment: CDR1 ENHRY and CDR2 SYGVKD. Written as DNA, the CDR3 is TGTGCCATCAAGGGGAATCCGTCTGAAAAACTGTTTTTT. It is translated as CAIKGNPSEKLFF.

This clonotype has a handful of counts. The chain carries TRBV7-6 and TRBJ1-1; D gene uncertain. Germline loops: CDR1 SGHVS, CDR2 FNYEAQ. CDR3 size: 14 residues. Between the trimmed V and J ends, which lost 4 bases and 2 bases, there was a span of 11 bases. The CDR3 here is CASSSGIINTEAFF. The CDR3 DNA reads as TGTGCCAGCAGCTCGGGTATCATCAACACTGAAGCTTTCTTT.

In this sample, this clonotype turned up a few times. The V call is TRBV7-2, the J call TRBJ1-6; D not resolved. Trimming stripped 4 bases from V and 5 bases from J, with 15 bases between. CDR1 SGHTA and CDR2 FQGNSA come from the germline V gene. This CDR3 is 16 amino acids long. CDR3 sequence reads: CASSSLESSDNSPLHF. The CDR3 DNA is TGTGCCAGCAGCTCCCTCGAAAGCAGCGATAATTCACCCCTCCACTTT. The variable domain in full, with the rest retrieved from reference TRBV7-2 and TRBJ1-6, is GAGVSQSPSNKVTEKGKDVELRCDPISGHTALYWYRQSLGQGLEFLIYFQGNSAPDKSGLPSDRFSAERTGGSVSTLTIQRTQQEDSAVYLCASSSLESSDNSPLHFGNGTRLTVT.

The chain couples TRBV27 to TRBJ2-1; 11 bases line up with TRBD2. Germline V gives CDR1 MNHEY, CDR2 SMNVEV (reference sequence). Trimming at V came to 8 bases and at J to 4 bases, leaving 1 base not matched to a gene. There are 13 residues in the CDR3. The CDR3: CASASGRYNEQFF. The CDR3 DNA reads TGTGCCAGCGCTAGCGGGAGGTACAATGAGCAGTTCTTC.

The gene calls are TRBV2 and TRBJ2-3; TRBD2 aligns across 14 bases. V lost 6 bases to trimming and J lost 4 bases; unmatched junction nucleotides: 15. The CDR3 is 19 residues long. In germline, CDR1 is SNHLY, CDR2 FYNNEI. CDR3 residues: CASSGGRTSGGSVADTQYF. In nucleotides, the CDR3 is TGTGCCAGCAGCGGAGGCCGGACTAGCGGGGGGTCGGTCGCAGATACGCAGTATTTT.